This T cell receptor beta chain is from a study of PD-1 blockade in classical Hodgkin lymphoma. CDR1 is MNHEY and CDR2 is SMNVEV in the germline V gene (reference sequence). The CDR3 sequence is 19 residues long. V was clipped by 5 bases and J by 0 bases; unmatched bases: 16. This clone came up a few times. Its antigen is unidentified. Each patient's relapse followed autologous stem cell transplantation, and brentuximab vedotin exposure varied. Only in-frame clones appear in the TCRdb table, and some are missing; sequencing was by immunoSEQ multiplex PCR. The data contain approximately 12,000 clones, approximately 82% of them singletons. The study, taken as a whole, reports: Healthy donors reportedly exceeded newly diagnosed patients in baseline TCR diversity. It was among complete responders that baseline diversity resembled that of newly diagnosed patients. Possibly reflecting disease activity or prior therapy, repertoire differences have causes that remain undefined. There was a significant rise in CD4+ TCR diversity by C4D1, with no such rise for CD8+.

The sequence was obtained from a human donor with classical Hodgkin lymphoma. This chain links TRBV27 with TRBJ2-7; 10 bases fit TRBD2. Here the sequenced sample was peripheral blood mononuclear cells (PBMCs), taken before the second cycle of nivolumab. CDR3 DNA: TGTGCCAGCAGTCCCAGCTGGGCTAGCGGGGGTATCAGCTCCTACGAGCAGTACTTC. Translating gives CASSPSWASGGISSYEQYF.